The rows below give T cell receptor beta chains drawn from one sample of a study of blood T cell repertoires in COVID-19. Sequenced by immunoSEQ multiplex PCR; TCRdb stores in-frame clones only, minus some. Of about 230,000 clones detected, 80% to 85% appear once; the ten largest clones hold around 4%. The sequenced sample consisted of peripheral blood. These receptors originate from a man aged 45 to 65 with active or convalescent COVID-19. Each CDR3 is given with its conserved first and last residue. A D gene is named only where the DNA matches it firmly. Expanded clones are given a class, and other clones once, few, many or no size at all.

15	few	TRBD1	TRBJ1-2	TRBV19	CASSIDRGGNYGYTF	TGTGCCAGTAGTATAGATCGAGGGGGCAACTATGGCTACACCTTC
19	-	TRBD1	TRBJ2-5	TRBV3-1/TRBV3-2	CASSQPRGSTRIRQETQYF	TGTGCCAGCAGCCAGCCCAGGGGGTCAACCCGGATTCGGCAAGAGACCCAGTACTTC
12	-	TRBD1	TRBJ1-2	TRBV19	CASWTGADGYTF	TGTGCCAGCTGGACAGGGGCAGATGGCTACACCTTC
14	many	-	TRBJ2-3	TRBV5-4	CASSPSARTDTQYF	TGTGCCAGCAGCCCCAGCGCCCGCACAGATACGCAGTATTTT
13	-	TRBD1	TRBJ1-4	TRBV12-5	CASGRDSNEKLFF	TGTGCTAGTGGCCGGGACAGTAATGAAAAACTGTTTTTT
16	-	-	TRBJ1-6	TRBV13	CASSLGGTRGNSPLHF	TGTGCCAGCAGCTTGGGTGGTACTCGGGGGAATTCACCCCTCCACTTT
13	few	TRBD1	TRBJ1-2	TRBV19	CAVQGDSNYGYTF	TGTGCCGTCCAGGGGGATTCTAACTATGGCTACACCTTC
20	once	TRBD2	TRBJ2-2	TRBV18	CASSPPRLAGAGERTGELFF	TGTGCCAGCTCACCACCCCGACTAGCGGGGGCGGGAGAACGCACCGGGGAGCTGTTTTTT
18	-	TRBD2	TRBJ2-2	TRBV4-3	CASSQLTSGGSNTGELFF	TGCGCCAGCAGCCAACTAACTAGCGGGGGGTCGAACACCGGGGAGCTGTTTTTT
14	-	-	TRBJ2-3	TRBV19	CASSIGWRRDTQYF	TGTGCCAGTAGTATAGGCTGGAGGCGGGATACGCAGTATTTT
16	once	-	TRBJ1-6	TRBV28	CASSSPATEYNSPLHF	TGTGCCAGCAGTTCGCCGGCTACAGAGTATAATTCACCCCTCCACTTT
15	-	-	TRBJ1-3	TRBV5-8	CASSLGGALGNTIYF	TGTGCCAGCAGCTTAGGGGGGGCGCTTGGAAACACCATATATTTT
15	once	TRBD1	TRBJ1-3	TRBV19	CASRGTRTGENTIYF	TGTGCCAGTCGGGGGACCCGGACAGGGGAAAACACCATATATTTT
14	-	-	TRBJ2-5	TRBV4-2	CASSQDLGLETQYF	TGTGCCAGCAGCCAAGATTTGGGGCTAGAGACCCAGTACTTC
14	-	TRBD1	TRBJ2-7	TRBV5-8	CASTSGQYTGEQYF	TGTGCCAGCACCTCGGGACAGTATACAGGCGAGCAGTACTTC
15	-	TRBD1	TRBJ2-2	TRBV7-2	CASSPTGVNTGELFF	TGTGCCAGCAGCCCGACAGGGGTCAACACCGGGGAGCTGTTTTTT
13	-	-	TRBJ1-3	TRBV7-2	CASSFWERNTIYF	TGTGCCAGCAGCTTCTGGGAGAGAAACACCATATATTTT
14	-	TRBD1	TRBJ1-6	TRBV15	CATSEGTGHSPLHF	TGTGCCACCAGCGAGGGGACAGGTCATTCACCCCTCCACTTT
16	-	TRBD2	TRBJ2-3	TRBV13	CASSLVPGGSTDTQYF	TGTGCCAGCAGCTTAGTCCCGGGGGGGAGCACAGATACGCAGTATTTT
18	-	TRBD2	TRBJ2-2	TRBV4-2	CASSQSLRGVRDTGELFF	TGTGCCAGCAGCCAGTCCTTGCGGGGGGTGAGGGACACCGGGGAGCTGTTTTTT
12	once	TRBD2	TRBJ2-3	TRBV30	CAWRGGADTQYF	TGTGCCTGGAGGGGGGGGGCAGATACGCAGTATTTT
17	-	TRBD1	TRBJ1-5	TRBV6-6	CASSPGQGGSGTQPQHF	TGTGCCAGCAGTCCGGGACAGGGGGGTTCTGGCACTCAGCCCCAGCATTTT
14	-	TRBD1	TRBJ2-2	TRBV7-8	CASRDRGSTGELFF	TGTGCCAGCAGGGACAGGGGAAGCACCGGGGAGCTGTTTTTT
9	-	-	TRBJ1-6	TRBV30	CACGSTLHF	TGTGCCTGTGGATCCACCCTCCACTTT
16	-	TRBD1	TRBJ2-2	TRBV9	CASSGNQGANTGELFF	TGTGCCAGCAGCGGTAACCAGGGGGCGAACACCGGGGAGCTGTTTTTT
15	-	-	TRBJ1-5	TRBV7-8	CASSSDINSNQPQHF	TGTGCCAGCAGCTCGGACATAAATAGCAATCAGCCCCAGCATTTT
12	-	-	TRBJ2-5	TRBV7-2	CASSLAPGSQYF	TGTGCCAGCAGCTTAGCGCCCGGGTCCCAGTACTTC
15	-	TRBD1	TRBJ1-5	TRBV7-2	CASSEGTGVHQPQHF	TGTGCCAGCAGCGAAGGGACAGGGGTTCATCAGCCCCAGCATTTT
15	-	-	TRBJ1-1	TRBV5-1	CASSSQTGVNTEAFF	TGCGCCAGCAGCTCGCAGACAGGCGTGAACACTGAAGCTTTCTTT
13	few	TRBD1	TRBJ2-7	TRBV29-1	CSASITGAYEQYF	TGCAGCGCCTCAATAACAGGGGCCTACGAGCAGTACTTC
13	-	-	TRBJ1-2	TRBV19	CASRRGPTYGYTF	TGTGCCAGTCGAAGGGGTCCGACCTATGGCTACACCTTC
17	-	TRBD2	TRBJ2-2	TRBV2	CASSRTSGGARTGELFF	TGTGCCAGCAGTAGGACTAGCGGGGGGGCACGGACCGGGGAGCTGTTTTTT